This T cell receptor (beta chain) comes out of a study of shared clonotypes between healthy human individuals. Study-level results: In general, naive subsets displayed greater estimated richness than memory subsets did. Generation probabilities were higher for clonotypes shared across all four sorted-subset donors than for unshared ones.

CDR1 and CDR2 (germline): SEHNR, FQNEAQ (reference sequence). The CDR3 covers 19 residues. Trimming cost V 7 bases and J 0 bases; bases outside gene matches: 11. Worth noting for this clone: The antigen is not known.

The repertoire was sequenced with immunoSEQ multiplex PCR; TCRdb's copy has only in-frame clones and lacks some. The table lists under 600,000 clones, 95% to 98% of them singletons. Terminally differentiated effector memory CD45RA+ cells were excluded by CCR7 positive selection of CD45RO-negative cells. The rearrangement joins TRBV7-9 to TRBJ2-1; 14 nucleotides line up with TRBD2. This TCR derives from a man under 40 in good health. Sequencing was done on a sample of naive CD8+ T cells sorted from blood. This chain's CDR3 is CASTGPGTSGRSSYNEQFF. CDR3 sequence (DNA): TGTGCCAGCACCGGACCCGGGACTAGCGGGAGATCCTCCTACAATGAGCAGTTCTTC.